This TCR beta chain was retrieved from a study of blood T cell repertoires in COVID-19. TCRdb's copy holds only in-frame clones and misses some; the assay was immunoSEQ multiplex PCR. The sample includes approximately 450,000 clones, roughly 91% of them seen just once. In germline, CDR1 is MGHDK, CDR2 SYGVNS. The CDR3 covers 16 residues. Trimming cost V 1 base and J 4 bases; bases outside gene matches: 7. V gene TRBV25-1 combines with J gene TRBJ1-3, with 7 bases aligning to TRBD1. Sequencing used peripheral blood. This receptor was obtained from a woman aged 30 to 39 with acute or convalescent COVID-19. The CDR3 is CASSELTGMSGNTIYF. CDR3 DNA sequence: TGTGCCAGCAGTGAATTGACAGGGATGAGCGGAAACACCATATATTTT.